The 4 T cell receptor beta chains presented below share a single source sample, sequenced in a study of T-cell memory formation after mild COVID-19. TCRdb re-called the 5' RACE reads through MiXCR, storing one row per CDR3 protein. The sample lists just over 200,000 distinct CDR3 sequences, around 9.5% occurring once. Sample: PBMCs or a T cell subset sorted from them (not recorded which). Receptors were obtained from a man between 18 and 29 years old who had mild COVID-19 (a few samples of this study predate the infection). Cell type and time point are not known.

This clonotype was counted at least ten times. V gene TRBV3-1 combines with J gene TRBJ2-5; D perhaps matches TRBD2 (7 bases). Germline V lookup: CDR1 LGHDT, CDR2 YNNKEL (reference sequence). With 4 bases removed from V and 5 bases from J, the gap between germline ends came to 14 bases. The CDR3 runs 14 residues. This chain's CDR3 is CASSPGGPAETQYF. In nucleotides, the CDR3 is TGTGCCAGCAGCCCCGGGGGGCCCGCCGAGACCCAGTACTTC.

This clonotype appeared a few times. The rearrangement uses TRBV5-8 and TRBJ1-2; unclear D gene. The CDR3 consists of 13 residues. Trimming took 4 bases from V and 4 from J, leaving 11 bases between them. Germline CDR1 SGHTS, CDR2 YDEGEE. The CDR3 bases are TGTGCCAGCAGCGGAGGGTGGATCTATGGCTACACCTTC. This sequence encodes CASSGGWIYGYTF.

This clonotype was seen only a few times. The V call is TRBV6-5, the J call TRBJ2-1; 8 bases map to TRBD2. CDR1 and CDR2 from the germline V gene are MNHEY and SVGAGI. The junction had 13 bases not matched to a gene; V was cut back by 6 bases and J by 9 bases. The CDR3 is made up of 15 amino acids. The CDR3 DNA sequence: TGTGCCAGCAGCAAAAACGGGGGGGTGCGAGGTGAGCAGTTCTTC. Its protein product is CASSKNGGVRGEQFF.

The chain has TRBV5-1 and TRBJ2-3; D is possibly TRBD2 (5 bases). Deletions cut 4 bases from V and 1 base from J, with 16 bases between. Germline lookup yields CDR1 SGHRS and CDR2 YFSETQ. The length of the CDR3 is 16 residues. CDR3 coding DNA: TGCGCCAGCAGCCCCCTGAGAGGGTTAGGCACAGATACGCAGTATTTT. Protein: CASSPLRGLGTDTQYF.